This T cell receptor (beta chain) was identified in a study of Tregs in tolerant kidney transplant recipients. Study-level results: Validation in larger populations is needed because few patients were studied. Biological reproducibility was not directly addressed in this study.

Trimming shortened V by 0 bases and J by 6 bases, and 10 bases separated the two germline ends. CDR1 is SGHRS and CDR2 is YFSETQ in the germline V gene. CDR3 length: 14 residues. Data came from immunoSEQ multiplex PCR; TCRdb stores just in-frame clones and leaves some out. The top ten clones hold roughly 5% of a sample with under 100,000 clones, around nine tenths of them seen once. Turning to this clone: Its antigen is currently unknown.

CD4+CD25+CD127- Tregs, CD4+CD25- non-Tregs, CD4 and CD8 cells were sorted. The chain has TRBV5-1 and TRBJ1-5; D uncertain. The TCR originated in a human donor in good health. Sequencing input: CD8+ T cells from blood. CDR3 nucleotides: TGCGCCAGCAGCTTGGGGGGATTAAGTCAGCCCCAGCATTTT. It translates to CASSLGGLSQPQHF.